The sequence of this TCR beta chain was determined in a study of beta chain features in type 1 diabetes. Study findings and constraints: Researchers report that Type 1 diabetes patients had moderately but significantly shorter TCRB CDR3s across all four CD4+ subsets.

There are a few counts of this clone. Its target is unknown. Reverse transcribing all isolated RNA meant expressed TCRB transcripts were sequenced. Using immunoSEQ multiplex PCR, the repertoire was profiled, and TCRdb retains in-frame clones only, with some absent. Found here are approximately 250,000 clones, roughly 17% of them singletons; the top ten hold roughly 0.08%. The CDR3 has 13 residues. Germline V gives CDR1 SEHNR, CDR2 FQNEAQ (reference sequence). Each donor gave one heparinised blood draw averaging approximately 120 mL. A CD45RO/CCR7/CD25/CD127/CD95/CD27 panel sorted naive, central memory, regulatory and stem cell-like memory CD4+ cells. Sorting gave populations that all exceeded 98% purity.

Material for sequencing was naive CD4+ T cells from blood. The receptor was isolated from a man aged 25-45 years with type 1 diabetes. The V and J genes are TRBV7-9 and TRBJ2-3; D is ambiguous. The CDR3 DNA reads TGTGCGGCCGGCGAGTGGAGCACAGATACGCAGTATTTT. Translation: CAAGEWSTDTQYF. Supplemented by reference TRBV7-9 and TRBJ2-3, the full variable domain reads DTGVSQNPRHKITKRGQNVTFRCDPISEHNRLYWYRQTLGQGPEFLTYFQNEAQLEKSRLLSDRFSAERPKGSFSTLEIQRTEQGDSAMYLCAAGEWSTDTQYFGPGTRLTVL.